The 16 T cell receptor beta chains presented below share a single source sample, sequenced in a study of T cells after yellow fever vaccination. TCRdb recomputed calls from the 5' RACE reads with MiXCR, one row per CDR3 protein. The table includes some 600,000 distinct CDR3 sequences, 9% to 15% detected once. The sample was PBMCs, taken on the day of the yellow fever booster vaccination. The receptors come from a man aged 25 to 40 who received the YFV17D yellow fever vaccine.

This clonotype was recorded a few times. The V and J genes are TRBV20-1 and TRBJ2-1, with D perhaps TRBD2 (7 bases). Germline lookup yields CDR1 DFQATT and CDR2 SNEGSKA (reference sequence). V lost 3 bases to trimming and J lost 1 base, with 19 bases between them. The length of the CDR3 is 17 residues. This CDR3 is CSASHMGGGRSYNEQFF. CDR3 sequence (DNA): TGCAGTGCTAGTCACATGGGAGGGGGGAGGTCCTACAATGAGCAGTTCTTC.

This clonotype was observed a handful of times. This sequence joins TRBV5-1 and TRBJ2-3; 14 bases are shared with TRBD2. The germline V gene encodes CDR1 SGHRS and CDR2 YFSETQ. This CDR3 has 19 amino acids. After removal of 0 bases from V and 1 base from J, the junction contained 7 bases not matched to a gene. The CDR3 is CASSLARLAGGVRTDTQYF. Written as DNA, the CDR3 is TGCGCCAGCAGCTTGGCAAGACTAGCGGGAGGGGTTCGCACAGATACGCAGTATTTT.

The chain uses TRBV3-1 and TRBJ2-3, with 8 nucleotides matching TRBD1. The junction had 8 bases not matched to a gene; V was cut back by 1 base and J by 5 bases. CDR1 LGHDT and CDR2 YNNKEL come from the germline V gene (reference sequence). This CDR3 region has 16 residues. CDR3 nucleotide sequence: TGTGCCAGCAGCCAAGGGTCGGACAGGGCTAGAGATACGCAGTATTTT. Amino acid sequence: CASSQGSDRARDTQYF.

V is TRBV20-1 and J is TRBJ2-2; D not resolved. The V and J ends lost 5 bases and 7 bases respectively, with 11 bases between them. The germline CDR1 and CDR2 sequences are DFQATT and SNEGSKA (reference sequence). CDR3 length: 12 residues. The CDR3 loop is CSAPLAGGELFF. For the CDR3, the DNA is TGCAGTGCTCCCTTGGCCGGCGGGGAGCTGTTTTTT.

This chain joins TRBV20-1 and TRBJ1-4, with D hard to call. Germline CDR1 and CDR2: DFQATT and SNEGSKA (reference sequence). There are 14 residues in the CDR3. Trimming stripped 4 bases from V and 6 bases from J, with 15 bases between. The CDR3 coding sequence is TGCAGTGCTAAACCGGGTGCGTCGGATGAAAAACTGTTTTTT. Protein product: CSAKPGASDEKLFF.

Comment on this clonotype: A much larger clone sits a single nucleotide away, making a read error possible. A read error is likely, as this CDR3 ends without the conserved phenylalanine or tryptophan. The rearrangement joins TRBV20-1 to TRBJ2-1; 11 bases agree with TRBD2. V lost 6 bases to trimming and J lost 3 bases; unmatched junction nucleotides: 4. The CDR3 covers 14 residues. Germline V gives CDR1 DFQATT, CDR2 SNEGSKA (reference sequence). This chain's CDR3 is CSAAGTSGYNEQFY. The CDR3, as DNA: TGCAGTGCCGCGGGGACTAGCGGCTACAATGAGCAGTTCTAC.

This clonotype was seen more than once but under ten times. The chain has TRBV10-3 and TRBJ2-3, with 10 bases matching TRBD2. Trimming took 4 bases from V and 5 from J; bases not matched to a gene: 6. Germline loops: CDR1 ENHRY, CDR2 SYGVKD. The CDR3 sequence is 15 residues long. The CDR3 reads CAISALAGVRDTQYF. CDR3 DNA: TGTGCCATCAGTGCCCTAGCGGGAGTTAGAGATACGCAGTATTTT.

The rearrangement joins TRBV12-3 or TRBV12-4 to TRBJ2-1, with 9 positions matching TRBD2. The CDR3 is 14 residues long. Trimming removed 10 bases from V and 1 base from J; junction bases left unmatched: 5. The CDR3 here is CATGTSPSYNEQFF. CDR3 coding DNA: TGTGCCACCGGGACTAGCCCGTCCTACAATGAGCAGTTCTTC.

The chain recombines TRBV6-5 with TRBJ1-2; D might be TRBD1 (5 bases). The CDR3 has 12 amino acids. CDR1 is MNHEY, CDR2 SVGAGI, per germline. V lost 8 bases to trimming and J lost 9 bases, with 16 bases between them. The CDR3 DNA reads TGTGCCAGCGGTGGGACTACTTTGAGCTACACCTTC. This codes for CASGGTTLSYTF.

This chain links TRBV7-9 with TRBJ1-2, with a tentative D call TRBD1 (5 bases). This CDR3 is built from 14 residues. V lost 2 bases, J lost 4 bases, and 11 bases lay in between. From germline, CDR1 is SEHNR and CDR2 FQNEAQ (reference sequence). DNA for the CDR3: TGTGCCAGCAGCTTAACGGGGCAGGGCTATGGCTACACCTTC. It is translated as CASSLTGQGYGYTF.

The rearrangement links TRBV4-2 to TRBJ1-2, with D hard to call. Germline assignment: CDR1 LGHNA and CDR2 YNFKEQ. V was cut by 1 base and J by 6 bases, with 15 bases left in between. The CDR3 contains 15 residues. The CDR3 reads CASSQATSRLDGYTF. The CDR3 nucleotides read TGTGCCAGCAGCCAAGCGACAAGCAGGCTGGATGGCTACACCTTC.

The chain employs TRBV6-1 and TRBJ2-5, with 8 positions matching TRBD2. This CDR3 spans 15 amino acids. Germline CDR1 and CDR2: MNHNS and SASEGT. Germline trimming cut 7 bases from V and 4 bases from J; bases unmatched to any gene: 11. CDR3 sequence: CASTPGGKERETQYF. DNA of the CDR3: TGTGCCAGCACCCCGGGGGGGAAGGAGAGAGAGACCCAGTACTTC.

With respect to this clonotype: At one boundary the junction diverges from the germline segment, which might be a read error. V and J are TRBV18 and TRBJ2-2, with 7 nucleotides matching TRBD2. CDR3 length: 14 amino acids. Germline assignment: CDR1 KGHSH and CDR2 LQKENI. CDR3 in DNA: TGTGCCAGCTCACCAAAAGCGGGACCCGGGGAGCTGTCTTTT. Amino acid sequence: CASSPKAGPGELSF.

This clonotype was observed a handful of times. CDR3 in DNA: TGCAGTGCTAGAATGGGACAGATCTCTGGAAACACCATATATTTT. It encodes CSARMGQISGNTIYF. The chain links TRBV20-1 to TRBJ1-3; TRBD1 matches 7 bases. Germline loops: CDR1 DFQATT, CDR2 SNEGSKA (reference sequence). The CDR3 length is 15 residues. Trimming took 2 bases from V and 0 from J; bases not matched to a gene: 4.

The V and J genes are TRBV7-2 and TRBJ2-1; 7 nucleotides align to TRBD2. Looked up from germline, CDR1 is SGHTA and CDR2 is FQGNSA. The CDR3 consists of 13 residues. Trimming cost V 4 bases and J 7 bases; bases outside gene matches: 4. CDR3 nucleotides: TGTGCCAGCAGCTACGGACTAGGAAATGAGCAGTTCTTC. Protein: CASSYGLGNEQFF. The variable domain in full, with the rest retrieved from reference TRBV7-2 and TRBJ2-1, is GAGVSQSPSNKVTEKGKDVELRCDPISGHTALYWYRQSLGQGLEFLIYFQGNSAPDKSGLPSDRFSAERTGGSVSTLTIQRTQQEDSAVYLCASSYGLGNEQFFGPGTRLTVL.

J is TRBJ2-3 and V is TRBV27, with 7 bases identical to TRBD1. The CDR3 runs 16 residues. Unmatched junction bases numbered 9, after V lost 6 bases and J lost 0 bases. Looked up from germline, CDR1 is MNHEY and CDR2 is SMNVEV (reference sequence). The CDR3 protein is CASSQAGTASTDTQYF. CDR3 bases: TGTGCCAGCAGCCAAGCCGGGACAGCTAGCACAGATACGCAGTATTTT.